The 29 T cell receptor beta chains given below trace back to one sample, sequenced in a study of T cells in narcolepsy. The assay was immunoSEQ multiplex PCR, and TCRdb's table has in-frame clones only and misses some. The sample carries 15,000 to 20,000 clones, 85% to 90% recorded once. The sequenced material came from memory (CD45RA-) CD4+ T cells from blood. The source is a human donor in good health.

This clone was counted once. This chain joins TRBV7-8 and TRBJ1-2; TRBD1 aligns across 9 bases. From germline, CDR1 is SGHVS and CDR2 FQNEAQ. J lost 2 bases, V lost 4 bases, and 26 bases had no gene match. The CDR3 contains 22 residues. CDR3 sequence reads: CASSSRGGRRTGDFYRNYGYTF. The CDR3 coding sequence is TGTGCCAGCAGCTCCCGCGGGGGAAGGAGGACAGGGGATTTCTACCGGAACTATGGCTACACCTTC. Drawing the rest from reference TRBV7-8 and TRBJ1-2, the complete variable domain is GAGVSQSPRYKVAKRGQDVALRCDPISGHVSLFWYQQALGQGPEFLTYFQNEAQLDKSGLPSDRFFAERPEGSVSTLKIQRTQQEDSAVYLCASSSRGGRRTGDFYRNYGYTFGSGTRLTVV.

The chain uses TRBV11-2 and TRBJ1-6; tentatively, D is TRBD1 (6 bases). There are 15 residues in the CDR3. Between the trimmed V and J ends, which lost 7 bases and 5 bases, there was a span of 15 bases. Per the germline V gene, CDR1 is SGHAT and CDR2 is FQNNGV. The CDR3 here is CASTPDRSHNSPLHF. The CDR3 region has the DNA TGTGCCAGCACCCCCGACAGGTCCCATAATTCACCCCTCCACTTT.

The J gene is TRBJ2-1, the V gene TRBV2; 12 nucleotides match TRBD2. CDR1 is SNHLY and CDR2 is FYNNEI in the germline V gene. Losses at the gene ends were 8 bases for V and 6 bases for J; bases not matched to a gene: 11. The CDR3 is made up of 16 amino acids. The CDR3: CASSTAGTSGLNEQFF. In DNA, the CDR3 is TGTGCCAGCTCCACTGCCGGGACTAGCGGGCTCAATGAGCAGTTCTTC.

This clone was recorded only once. The CDR3 sequence is CASRISGSYSDTQYF. The CDR3 DNA follows: TGTGCCAGCAGAATTAGCGGGAGTTACTCAGATACGCAGTATTTT. The chain links TRBV7-2 to TRBJ2-3; 9 bases are a match to TRBD2. This CDR3 is built from 15 residues. Germline trimming cut 6 bases from V and 4 bases from J; bases unmatched to any gene: 8. The germline V gene encodes CDR1 SGHTA and CDR2 FQGNSA. Variable domain in full (rest from reference TRBV7-2 and TRBJ2-3): GAGVSQSPSNKVTEKGKDVELRCDPISGHTALYWYRQSLGQGLEFLIYFQGNSAPDKSGLPSDRFSAERTGGSVSTLTIQRTQQEDSAVYLCASRISGSYSDTQYFGPGTRLTVL.

CDR3 in DNA: TGCAGTGCTAGAGTTATCGGGGAGCTGTTTTTT. As protein: CSARVIGELFF. The V call is TRBV20-1, the J call TRBJ2-2, with D unresolved. Trimming shortened V by 1 base and J by 7 bases, and 4 bases separated the two germline ends. CDR3 size: 11 residues. Germline assignment: CDR1 DFQATT and CDR2 SNEGSKA (reference sequence).

The V gene is TRBV5-6, the J gene TRBJ2-1; no definite D call. The V gene's germline CDR1 is SGHDT and CDR2 YYEEEE. Trimming stripped 4 bases from V and 7 bases from J, with 18 bases between. The CDR3 covers 15 residues. CDR3 sequence (DNA): TGTGCCAGCAGCCCTATGGTTAGGTTGATGAATGAGCAGTTCTTC. Amino acid sequence: CASSPMVRLMNEQFF.

The J gene is TRBJ2-7, the V gene TRBV29-1; D ambiguous. Germline V gene sequence: CDR1 SQVTM, CDR2 ANQGSEA. V gave up 2 bases and J gave up 2 bases, with 7 bases separating them. This CDR3 is 12 amino acids long. CDR3 DNA sequence: TGCAGCGTTGAAAAGGGTCCCTACGAGCAGTACTTC. Its translation: CSVEKGPYEQYF.

This chain links TRBV5-5 with TRBJ1-2, with unresolved D. The CDR3 has 14 residues. CDR1 and CDR2 from the germline V gene are SGHKS and YYEKEE (reference sequence). The germline V and J ends were trimmed by 4 bases and 2 bases, with 12 bases remaining between them. CDR3 protein: CASSRLAENYGYTF. The CDR3 DNA is TGTGCCAGCAGCCGACTGGCAGAAAACTATGGCTACACCTTC.

The chain is built from TRBV19 and TRBJ2-1; 8 positions agree with TRBD2. Germline trimming cut 6 bases from V and 3 bases from J; bases unmatched to any gene: 13. This CDR3 comprises 17 residues. The germline gives CDR1 LNHDA, CDR2 SQIVND (reference sequence). The CDR3 DNA follows: TGTGCCAGTAGCAGCGGGGTAGAGGCGGGGGGCTACAATGAGCAGTTCTTC. This translates into CASSSGVEAGGYNEQFF. Together with reference TRBV19 and TRBJ2-1, the CDR3 gives the full variable domain: DGGITQSPKYLFRKEGQNVTLSCEQNLNHDAMYWYRQDPGQGLRLIYYSQIVNDFQKGDIAEGYSVSREKKESFPLTVTSAQKNPTAFYLCASSSGVEAGGYNEQFFGPGTRLTVL.

The V gene is TRBV19, the J gene TRBJ2-7; weak D call: TRBD1 (7 bases). Germline CDR1 LNHDA, CDR2 SQIVND (reference sequence). V was clipped by 7 bases and J by 5 bases, with 21 bases between them. The CDR3 runs 15 residues. The CDR3 region has the DNA TGTGCCAGTACCCGGACCGGAGGGGGCAGAGACGAGCAGTACTTC. Its protein is CASTRTGGGRDEQYF.

The CDR3 region has the DNA TGTGCCTGGAGTGCCCGGACAGGGCCGGGTCAGCCCCAGCATTTT. Translation: CAWSARTGPGQPQHF. The V gene is TRBV30, the J gene TRBJ1-5; 8 bases map to TRBD1. Germline trimming cut 1 base from V and 6 bases from J; bases unmatched to any gene: 8. This CDR3 is 15 amino acids long. From germline, CDR1 is GTSNPN and CDR2 SVGIG (reference sequence).

The V and J genes are TRBV5-8 and TRBJ1-4; TRBD1 agrees at 8 bases. Germline V gene lookup returns CDR1 SGHTS and CDR2 YDEGEE. The CDR3 is 17 residues long. Trimming at V came to 4 bases and at J to 5 bases, leaving 13 bases not matched to a gene. CDR3: CASSPGTGSQGNEKLFF. CDR3 DNA sequence: TGTGCCAGCAGCCCCGGGACAGGATCACAGGGAAATGAAAAACTGTTTTTT.

J is TRBJ2-6 and V is TRBV9; TRBD1 aligns across 7 bases. Germline V gene lookup returns CDR1 SGDLS and CDR2 YYNGEE. V shed 4 bases, J shed 0 bases, and the junction held 10 bases outside the gene matches. The CDR3 covers 18 residues. The CDR3 bases are TGTGCCAGCAGCCCCGCAGGACAGGCACCCTCTGGGGCCAACGTCCTGACTTTC. This codes for CASSPAGQAPSGANVLTF.

The CDR3 region is CASSPRDRFFPNNYGYTF. In DNA form, the CDR3 reads TGTGCCAGCAGCCCACGGGACAGATTTTTCCCAAATAACTATGGCTACACCTTC. The genes are TRBV9 and TRBJ1-2; 7 bases agree with TRBD1. V dropped 4 bases and J dropped 1; count of bases not matched to a gene: 16. Per germline, CDR1 SGDLS and CDR2 YYNGEE. The CDR3 is 18 residues long.

The chain couples TRBV18 to TRBJ1-2; possibly TRBD1 for D (6 bases). CDR1 is KGHSH, CDR2 LQKENI, per germline. V was trimmed by 4 bases and J by 4 bases, leaving 19 bases between them. The CDR3 sequence is 16 residues long. CDR3 in amino acids: CASSRAAQGGSYGYTF. The CDR3 nucleotides are TGTGCCAGCTCACGTGCGGCACAGGGAGGATCCTATGGCTACACCTTC.

V usage is TRBV6-1 and J usage is TRBJ2-7; perhaps TRBD2 as D (6 bases). Germline V gives CDR1 MNHNS, CDR2 SASEGT. Trimming stripped 3 bases from V and 9 bases from J, with 24 bases between. The CDR3 sequence is 16 residues long. The CDR3, as DNA: TGTGCCAGCAGTGACCACTGGGGGGTTAAGGGAAGGGGGCAGTACTTC. It encodes CASSDHWGVKGRGQYF.

This clone was recorded only once. The chain is built from TRBV19 and TRBJ2-7, with 10 bases lining up with TRBD2. The germline gives CDR1 LNHDA, CDR2 SQIVND (reference sequence). After removal of 5 bases from V and 2 bases from J, the junction contained 9 bases not matched to a gene. This CDR3 is 16 amino acids long. The CDR3 nucleotides read TGTGCCAGTAGTCCCGTCAGGACTAGCGGTGCCTACGAGCAGTACTTC. Translated, it gives CASSPVRTSGAYEQYF.

The genes are TRBV7-2 and TRBJ1-2, with D perhaps matching TRBD1 (5 bases). Germline values: CDR1 SGHTA, CDR2 FQGNSA. V was cut by 2 bases and J by 4 bases, with 14 bases left in between. CDR3 length: 15 amino acids. The chain's CDR3 is CASSLRSGLTYGYTF. The CDR3, as DNA: TGTGCCAGCAGCTTAAGATCAGGGCTGACCTATGGCTACACCTTC.

A note on this clone: An end of the junction differs from the germline gene, which may be a read error. Other DNA variants within this sample encode the same CDR3. The V and J genes are TRBV5-1 and TRBJ1-1; tentatively, D is TRBD1 (6 bases). This CDR3 spans 15 amino acids. Germline V gene sequence: CDR1 SGHRS, CDR2 YFSETQ. The CDR3 DNA reads TGCGCCAGTAGCTTGGTGGGGGGCGCGGGGACTGAAGCTTTCTTT. It codes for CASSLVGGAGTEAFF.

The rearrangement links TRBV4-3 to TRBJ1-2; no clear D. Germline values: CDR1 LGHNA, CDR2 YSLEER. CDR3 length: 16 amino acids. V lost 1 base and J 4 bases, leaving 16 bases between the germline ends. The CDR3 coding sequence is TGCGCCAGCAGCCAAGGCGGTAAAGGGAAGGGCTATGGCTACACCTTC. This translates into CASSQGGKGKGYGYTF.

The chain couples TRBV11-2 to TRBJ1-1, with D maybe TRBD1 (5 bases). V gave up 5 bases and J gave up 1 base, with 14 bases separating them. Per the germline V gene, CDR1 is SGHAT and CDR2 is FQNNGV. The CDR3 contains 15 residues. CDR3 sequence (DNA): TGTGCCAGCAGCCCCTGGCCGACAGAGAACACTGAAGCTTTCTTT. Protein: CASSPWPTENTEAFF.

The chain combines TRBV6-1 with TRBJ1-1; D unresolved. The CDR3 is made up of 13 amino acids. Germline V gene data show CDR1 as MNHNS and CDR2 as SASEGT. V was trimmed by 6 bases and J by 2 bases, leaving 10 bases between them. In nucleotides, the CDR3 is TGTGCCAGCAGCCGGAACCAAAACACTGAAGCTTTCTTT. It yields the protein CASSRNQNTEAFF.

J is TRBJ2-7 and V is TRBV5-1; D is uncertain. With 0 bases removed from V and 3 bases from J, the gap between germline ends came to 7 bases. The CDR3 spans 13 residues. Germline lookup yields CDR1 SGHRS and CDR2 YFSETQ. In DNA form, the CDR3 reads TGCGCCAGCAGCTTGGAAGGCCGCTACGAGCAGTACTTC. Amino acid sequence: CASSLEGRYEQYF.

The chain combines TRBV7-9 with TRBJ2-3; 13 bases fit TRBD2. V was pared by 2 bases and J by 1 base, with 6 bases of the junction left unmatched. Germline V gene lookup returns CDR1 SEHNR and CDR2 FQNEAQ (reference sequence). There are 18 residues in the CDR3. Here the CDR3 DNA reads TGTGCCAGCAGCTTACGACGACTAGCGGGGGGCGGCACAGATACGCAGTATTTT. Its translation: CASSLRRLAGGGTDTQYF.

The gene calls are TRBV19 and TRBJ2-6; 7 nucleotides agree with TRBD1. The V gene's germline CDR1 is LNHDA and CDR2 SQIVND (reference sequence). The CDR3 has 16 amino acids. V lost 7 bases and J lost 2; bases outside the gene matches: 8. Written as DNA, the CDR3 is TGTGCCAGTACCAACCCCGGGACAGCTGGGGCCAACGTCCTGACTTTC. Protein: CASTNPGTAGANVLTF.

The genes are TRBV25-1 and TRBJ1-3; D is uncertain. The CDR3 loop spans 14 amino acids. Germline CDR1 MGHDK, CDR2 SYGVNS. V lost 2 bases to trimming and J lost 0 bases, with 5 bases between them. This chain's CDR3 is CASSEERSGNTIYF. The CDR3 DNA follows: TGTGCCAGCAGTGAAGAGCGCTCTGGAAACACCATATATTTT.

The rearrangement links TRBV19 to TRBJ1-5; 9 bases match TRBD1. This CDR3 has 19 amino acids. Germline V gene lookup returns CDR1 LNHDA and CDR2 SQIVND (reference sequence). The J segment lost 2 bases and the V segment lost 3 bases, leaving 14 bases of the junction unmatched. CDR3 coding DNA: TGTGCCAGTAGTATCCGGGACAGGGTTTCCCAAGGTGGCAATCAGCCCCAGCATTTT. Protein: CASSIRDRVSQGGNQPQHF.

This rearrangement joins TRBV18 to TRBJ1-2; D gene ambiguous. Per germline, CDR1 KGHSH and CDR2 LQKENI. This CDR3 spans 13 amino acids. Trimming removed 8 bases at V and 0 bases at J, with 10 bases between. The DNA of the CDR3 is TGTGCCAGCAGCCTGAGTGCTAACTATGGCTACACCTTC. Its protein is CASSLSANYGYTF.

The genes are TRBV5-4 and TRBJ1-2, with 9 positions matching TRBD1. The germline CDR1 and CDR2 sequences are SGHNT and YYREEE (reference sequence). V shed 3 bases and J 2 bases; nucleotides not matched to a gene: 5. The CDR3 contains 15 residues. The chain's CDR3 is CASSYQTGGNYGYTF. The CDR3 DNA is TGTGCCAGCAGCTACCAGACAGGGGGGAACTATGGCTACACCTTC.